The 13 T cell receptor beta chains presented below share a single source sample, sequenced in a study of blood T cell repertoires in COVID-19. Method: immunoSEQ multiplex PCR; TCRdb's copy keeps in-frame clones and lacks some. The sample has about 280,000 clones, roughly four fifths seen once. Sequencing used PBMCs or T cells enriched from blood (not recorded which). The source is a man in his forties who had been exposed to COVID-19.

This clone was found a few times. V and J are TRBV12-3 or TRBV12-4 and TRBJ1-2; TRBD1 is a possible D gene (5 bases). The CDR3 runs to 11 residues. The V and J ends lost 6 bases and 7 bases respectively, with 9 bases between them. The CDR3 nucleotides read TGTGCCAGCAGAGGGGTTGGTGGCTACACCTTC. Its protein is CASRGVGGYTF.

The chain carries TRBV7-9 and TRBJ2-1; 11 bases are a match to TRBD2. The J segment lost 14 bases and the V segment lost 1 base, leaving 4 bases of the junction unmatched. The CDR3 has 13 residues. Germline CDR1 reads SEHNR; CDR2 reads FQNEAQ (reference sequence). As DNA, the CDR3 is TGTGCCAGCAGCTTAGAGTCTAGCGGGAGGAAGTTCTTC. This encodes CASSLESSGRKFF.

The V gene is TRBV30, the J gene TRBJ2-2; TRBD2 might be the D (5 bases). This CDR3 has 14 amino acids. The V end lost 2 bases, the J end lost 4 bases, and 11 bases lay between the germline ends. From germline, CDR1 is GTSNPN and CDR2 SVGIG (reference sequence). This CDR3 is CAWSLRVITGELFF. In DNA, the CDR3 is TGTGCCTGGAGTCTGAGGGTAATCACCGGGGAGCTGTTTTTT.

This clone has only one observation. V is TRBV21-1 and J is TRBJ2-7; TRBD1, as called in the table, went unchecked against the DNA. TRBV21-1 is a known pseudogene. The CDR3 has 15 amino acids. CDR3 coding DNA: TGTGCCAGCAGCTTACACAGGGGGAAGGGCTACGAGCAGTACTTC. It is translated as CASSLHRGKGYEQYF.

The chain carries TRBV4-1 and TRBJ2-3, with 7 nucleotides matching TRBD1. The CDR3 is 16 residues long. From germline, CDR1 is MGHRA and CDR2 YSYEKL. V was pared by 3 bases and J by 4 bases, with 10 bases of the junction left unmatched. The CDR3 sequence is CASSHSRQGWADTQYF. As DNA, the CDR3 is TGCGCCAGCAGCCACTCAAGACAGGGCTGGGCAGATACGCAGTATTTT.

V and J are TRBV28 and TRBJ1-4; 8 nucleotides agree with TRBD1. V gave up 4 bases and J gave up 0 bases; unmatched junction bases: 4. CDR3 size: 16 residues. Germline CDR1 and CDR2: MDHEN and SYDVKM. The CDR3 nucleotides read TGTGCCAGCAGTTCGGGACAGGCAACAACTAATGAAAAACTGTTTTTT. Its translation: CASSSGQATTNEKLFF.

This chain uses TRBV11-2 with TRBJ2-3; the match to TRBD2 covers 8 bases. The CDR3 is 11 amino acids. Germline V gene lookup returns CDR1 SGHAT and CDR2 FQNNGV. V trimming: 4 bases; J trimming: 12 bases; junction bases outside the gene matches: 3. CDR3 loop: CASSSGTSQYF. CDR3 bases: TGTGCCAGCAGCTCCGGGACTAGTCAGTATTTT.

This clone was recorded a few times. This chain connects TRBV3-1 (or the pseudogene TRBV3-2) to TRBJ2-7, with D possibly TRBD2 on 5 matching bases. This CDR3 has 14 amino acids. Germline lookup yields CDR1 LGHDT and CDR2 YNNKEL (reference sequence). The V end lost 5 bases, the J end lost 4 bases, and 15 bases lay between the germline ends. The CDR3 sequence is CASSAHSGEYEQYF. In DNA, the CDR3 is TGTGCCAGCAGCGCCCACAGCGGCGAATACGAGCAGTACTTC.

This clone was counted a few times. J is TRBJ1-1 and V is TRBV9, with 9 nucleotides matching TRBD1. J gave up 10 bases and V 1 base, and 17 bases lay outside the gene matches. Germline CDR1 reads SGDLS; CDR2 reads YYNGEE. This CDR3 has 17 amino acids. CDR3 DNA: TGTGCCAGCAGCGTAACTGCGGGACAGGGATCCCTTTCGGGAGCTTTCTTT. It specifies CASSVTAGQGSLSGAFF. Full variable domain (missing parts from reference TRBV9 and TRBJ1-1): DSGVTQTPKHLITATGQRVTLRCSPRSGDLSVYWYQQSLDQGLQFLIQYYNGEERAKGNILERFSAQQFPDLHSELNLSSLELGDSALYFCASSVTAGQGSLSGAFFGQGTRLTVV.

The J gene is TRBJ2-7, the V gene TRBV5-4, with unresolved D. Germline V gene data show CDR1 as SGHNT and CDR2 as YYREEE (reference sequence). Trimming removed 0 bases from V and 2 bases from J, with 9 bases in between. This CDR3 has 14 residues. CDR3 sequence reads: CASSLESGPYEQYF. The CDR3 nucleotides read TGTGCCAGCAGCTTGGAATCTGGCCCCTACGAGCAGTACTTC.

This chain links TRBV27 with TRBJ1-2; D perhaps matches TRBD1 (6 bases). V lost 4 bases to trimming and J lost 4 bases, with 16 bases between them. CDR3 length equals 15 residues. Germline CDR1 is MNHEY and CDR2 is SMNVEV (reference sequence). CDR3 sequence reads: CASSSAGAGSYGYTF. The CDR3 nucleotides are TGTGCCAGCAGTTCGGCAGGGGCTGGTAGCTATGGCTACACCTTC.

The chain recombines TRBV7-8 with TRBJ2-5; D unresolved. V dropped 5 bases and J dropped 5 bases, with 6 bases sitting between them. The V gene's germline CDR1 is SGHVS and CDR2 FQNEAQ. The CDR3 is 11 residues long. The DNA of the CDR3 is TGTGCCAGCAGCCGCGAGGAGACCCAGTACTTC. Translation: CASSREETQYF.

The chain combines TRBV7-3 with TRBJ2-1; 7 bases line up with TRBD2. The CDR3 contains 14 residues. CDR1 and CDR2 (germline): SGHTA, FQGTGA. With 2 bases clipped from V and 6 bases from J, the junction kept 4 bases outside the gene matches. The CDR3 nucleotides read TGTGCCAGCAGCTTAGCGGGAGTAGGCAATGAGCAGTTCTTC. Its protein product is CASSLAGVGNEQFF. The entire variable domain, with the rest obtained from reference TRBV7-3 and TRBJ2-1, is as follows: GAGVSQTPSNKVTEKGKYVELRCDPISGHTALYWYRQSLGQGPEFLIYFQGTGAADDSGLPNDRFFAVRPEGSVSTLKIQRTERGDSAVYLCASSLAGVGNEQFFGPGTRLTVL.